Listed here are 5 T cell receptor beta chains from one sample, sequenced in a study of blood T cell repertoires in COVID-19. Generated by immunoSEQ multiplex PCR, the TCRdb table keeps only in-frame clones and is missing some. This table holds 130,000 to 150,000 clones, more than 60% found once. The sequencing input was peripheral blood. All receptors come from a woman in her fifties or sixties with acute or convalescent COVID-19.

The V gene is TRBV10-3, the J gene TRBJ1-5; D is perhaps TRBD1 (5 bases). Germline CDR1 and CDR2: ENHRY and SYGVKD. CDR3 length equals 14 residues. Trimming left V 0 bases short and J 4 bases short, with 7 bases between. This chain's CDR3 is CAISESGGNQPQHF. The CDR3 region has the DNA TGTGCCATCAGTGAGTCTGGGGGGAATCAGCCCCAGCATTTT.

The J gene is TRBJ2-3, the V gene TRBV5-1; 8 bases line up with TRBD1. This CDR3 region has 14 residues. J lost 8 bases, V lost 0 bases, and 5 bases had no gene match. From germline, CDR1 is SGHRS and CDR2 YFSETQ. The CDR3 nucleotides read TGCGCCAGCAGCTTGGGACAGGGGTTCGGTACGCAGTATTTT. Protein sequence: CASSLGQGFGTQYF.

Only a few counts were recorded for this clone. V usage is TRBV13 and J usage is TRBJ2-7, with TRBD2 matching 9 bases. Germline lookup yields CDR1 PRHDT and CDR2 FYEKMQ (reference sequence). This CDR3 is built from 16 residues. V gave up 5 bases and J gave up 0 bases; unmatched junction bases: 8. The CDR3: CASSRGSGGSSYEQYF. In nucleotides, the CDR3 is TGTGCCAGCAGCCGGGGAAGCGGGGGGAGCTCCTACGAGCAGTACTTC.

There are a few counts of this clone. The chain has TRBV6-5 and TRBJ2-2, with 7 bases matching TRBD2. V lost 3 bases, J lost 1 base, and 5 bases stayed unmatched. This CDR3 has 16 residues. Germline V lookup: CDR1 MNHEY, CDR2 SVGAGI. The CDR3 nucleotides are TGTGCCAGCAGTTATTCCGGGAGGAGGAACACCGGGGAGCTGTTTTTT. It yields the protein CASSYSGRRNTGELFF.

V and J are TRBV9 and TRBJ2-1, with TRBD2 matching 10 bases. J lost 0 bases, V lost 3 bases, and 6 bases had no gene match. Germline values: CDR1 SGDLS, CDR2 YYNGEE. This CDR3 comprises 17 residues. The CDR3 nucleotides read TGTGCCAGCAGCGCCAGCGGGAGGGCCGGCTCCTACAATGAGCAGTTCTTC. As protein: CASSASGRAGSYNEQFF.